This T cell receptor (beta chain) was sequenced in a study of beta chain features in type 1 diabetes. This clone was observed a single time. Its target is unknown. TCRB transcripts that were expressed got sequenced, as all of the isolated RNA had been reverse transcribed. TCRdb keeps only in-frame clones here, not all; method: immunoSEQ multiplex PCR. The sample contains 9,000 or so clones, around 82% of which appear only once. Study-wide results and limits: Patients' naive, central memory and regulatory TCRB repertoires appeared more alike than those of healthy donors.

Germline V gives CDR1 SEHNR, CDR2 FQNEAQ (reference sequence). CDR3 size: 14 residues. With 2 bases removed from V and 2 bases from J, the gap between germline ends came to 10 bases. The chain carries TRBV7-9 and TRBJ2-7; D might be TRBD2 (6 bases). The sequencing input was Tregs from blood. This TCR was sampled from a woman aged 18-29 years in good health. The CDR3 reads CASSLLAKPYEQYF. In DNA form, the CDR3 reads TGTGCCAGCAGCTTACTAGCGAAGCCCTACGAGCAGTACTTC. Together with reference TRBV7-9 and TRBJ2-7, the CDR3 gives the full variable domain: DTGVSQNPRHKITKRGQNVTFRCDPISEHNRLYWYRQTLGQGPEFLTYFQNEAQLEKSRLLSDRFSAERPKGSFSTLEIQRTEQGDSAMYLCASSLLAKPYEQYFGPGTRLTVT.